This T cell receptor (beta chain) was observed in a study of cytomegalovirus exposure and HLA in healthy donors. 13 Jbeta primers and 60 Vbeta primers were used for the PCR. Produced via immunoSEQ multiplex PCR; TCRdb's table is partial and in-frame only. There are 110,000 to 150,000 clones in the sample; roughly 80% occur only once, and approximately 1.1% lies in the top ten. The germline V gene has CDR1 MGHRA and CDR2 YSYEKL. The CDR3 is made up of 17 amino acids. V lost 1 base and J lost 6; bases outside the gene matches: 11. Study-wide findings and caveats: Most TCR sequences showed up rarely, but some public TCRs showed up in many donors.

Details on this clone: Its antigen remains unknown.

V gene TRBV4-1 combines with J gene TRBJ2-3; 9 bases are shared with TRBD1. The TCR originated in a female donor in good health and CMV-seronegative. The sequenced sample was PBMCs. The CDR3, as DNA: TGCGCCAGCAGCCAAGTTAGGGGACAGGGAGTCTCGGATACGCAGTATTTT. It yields the protein CASSQVRGQGVSDTQYF.